The text below deals with one T cell receptor (beta chain). Source study methods: How many nucleated cells were present was estimated from reference gene primer amplification. Method: immunoSEQ multiplex PCR; TCRdb's copy keeps in-frame clones and lacks some. D and trimming come from the DNA, and the V and J calls and clone size come from that table. The top ten clones hold 3.5% to 5.5% of a sample with about 260,000 clones, approximately 82% of them seen once. The source of the sample is a study of blood T cell repertoires in COVID-19. The germline V and J ends were trimmed by 8 bases and 5 bases, with 31 bases remaining between them. The CDR3 runs 19 residues. Per germline, CDR1 MDHEN and CDR2 SYDVKM.

J is TRBJ2-1 and V is TRBV28, with D tentatively TRBD2 (7 bases). This TCR came from a man in his fifties or sixties who had recovered from COVID-19. Specimen: peripheral blood. CDR3 sequence: CASGFGWRGRGGWNNEQFF. In DNA form, the CDR3 reads TGTGCCAGCGGATTTGGGTGGCGGGGGCGCGGCGGGTGGAACAATGAGCAGTTCTTC.